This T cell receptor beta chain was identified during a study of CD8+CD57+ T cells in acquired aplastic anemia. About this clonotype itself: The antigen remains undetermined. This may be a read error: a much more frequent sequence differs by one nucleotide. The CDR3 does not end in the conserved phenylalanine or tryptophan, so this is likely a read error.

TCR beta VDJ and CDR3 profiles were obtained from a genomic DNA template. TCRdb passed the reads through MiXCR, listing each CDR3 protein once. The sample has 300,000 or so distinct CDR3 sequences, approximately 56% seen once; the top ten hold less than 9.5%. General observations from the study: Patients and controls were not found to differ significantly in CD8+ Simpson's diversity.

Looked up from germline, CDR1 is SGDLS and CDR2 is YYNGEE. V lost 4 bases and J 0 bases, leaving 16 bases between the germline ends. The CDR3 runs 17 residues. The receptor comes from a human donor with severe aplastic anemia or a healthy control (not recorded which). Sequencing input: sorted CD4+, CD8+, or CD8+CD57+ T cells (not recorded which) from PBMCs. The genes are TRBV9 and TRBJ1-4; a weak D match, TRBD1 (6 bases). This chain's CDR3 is CASSPRTVLATNEKLFC. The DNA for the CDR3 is TGTGCCAGCAGCCCCCGGACAGTCCTTGCAACTAATGAAAAACTGTTTTGT.